These 10 T cell receptor beta chains share one sample of origin, sequenced in a study of blood T cells in healthy people across ages (dated by TCRdb to between 2014 and 2017). Library preparation employed 5' RACE. Instrument on record: Illumina HiSeq 2500. A second PCR of roughly 7 to 11 cycles was run with a J-beta primer mix and a sample-barcoded 5' primer. The public reads were quality trimmed at Q25 with fastp and then assembled into clones with MiXCR by TCRdb, keeping productive beta chains. Every CDR3 protein is listed once, alongside the most common genes and DNA of its rows. This sample lists roughly 680,000 distinct CDR3 sequences; around 52% were detected once. The ten largest account for 13% of the sample. Material for sequencing was blood. These receptors all stem from a woman aged 80 or older in good health.

This clonotype has at least ten counts. The V gene is TRBV6-6, the J gene TRBJ2-3; D is possibly TRBD1 (5 bases). Trimming pared 5 bases from V and 0 bases from J, leaving 15 bases between. Looked up from germline, CDR1 is MNHNY and CDR2 is SVGAGI (reference sequence). The CDR3 consists of 16 residues. CDR3: CASSTRQSTSTDTQYF. In nucleotides, the CDR3 is TGTGCCAGCAGTACCCGACAGAGCACTAGCACAGATACGCAGTATTTT.

V gene TRBV12-3 or TRBV12-4 combines with J gene TRBJ1-2; weak D call: TRBD1 (6 bases). The V end lost 5 bases, the J end lost 4 bases, and 11 bases lay between the germline ends. This CDR3 region has 13 residues. The DNA of the CDR3 is TGTGCCAGCAGTGTGGGGACACCCTATGGCTACACCTTC. It specifies CASSVGTPYGYTF.

The V and J genes are TRBV9 and TRBJ2-5; 13 bases line up with TRBD2. CDR3 length equals 15 residues. Trimming removed 3 bases from V and 11 bases from J; junction bases left unmatched: 10. Germline lookup yields CDR1 SGDLS and CDR2 YYNGEE. In DNA, the CDR3 is TGTGCCAGCAGCGGAGGGACTAGCGGGAAGCATGAGCAGTACTTC. The encoded protein is CASSGGTSGKHEQYF.

Many counts were recorded for this clonotype. The chain uses TRBV3-1 and TRBJ2-1; D remains unclear. This CDR3 is 12 amino acids long. V gave up 4 bases and J gave up 4 bases, with 5 bases separating them. Germline assignment: CDR1 LGHDT and CDR2 YNNKEL (reference sequence). CDR3 sequence reads: CASSRGYNEQFF. As DNA, the CDR3 is TGTGCCAGCAGCCGTGGTTACAATGAGCAGTTCTTC.

J is TRBJ2-6 and V is TRBV5-1, with D perhaps assigned TRBD1 or TRBD2 (5 bases each). The CDR3 totals 17 residues. Looked up from germline, CDR1 is SGHRS and CDR2 is YFSETQ. V was clipped by 4 bases and J by 0 bases, with 14 bases between them. The DNA of the CDR3 is TGCGCCAGCAGCGGGGGACCGCAGAGCTCTGGGGCCAACGTCCTGACTTTC. This encodes CASSGGPQSSGANVLTF. Drawing the rest from reference TRBV5-1 and TRBJ2-6, the complete variable domain is KAGVTQTPRYLIKTRGQQVTLSCSPISGHRSVSWYQQTPGQGLQFLFEYFSETQRNKGNFPGRFSGRQFSNSRSEMNVSTLELGDSALYLCASSGGPQSSGANVLTFGAGSRLTVL.

The gene calls are TRBV6-5 and TRBJ2-4; 9 bases match TRBD1. The J call is in doubt because the DNA end fits TRBJ2-7 better. In germline, CDR1 is MNHEY, CDR2 SVGAGI. CDR3 size: 15 residues. The DNA for the CDR3 is TGTGCCAGCAGGGAAAACCGGGACAGGGCCTACGAGCAGTACTTC. Amino acids: CASRENRDRAYEQYF.

This clonotype was counted at least ten times. The V gene is TRBV7-9, the J gene TRBJ2-1, with 7 bases matching TRBD1. Germline V gene lookup returns CDR1 SEHNR and CDR2 FQNEAQ (reference sequence). J lost 6 bases, V lost 1 base, and 15 bases had no gene match. The CDR3 consists of 18 residues. CDR3 sequence reads: CASSLVHGTVTSRNEQFF. The CDR3 coding sequence is TGTGCCAGCAGCTTAGTTCACGGGACAGTGACCTCACGCAATGAGCAGTTCTTC.

The table lists this clonotype with a few counts. V and J are TRBV27 and TRBJ2-2; a possible D gene is TRBD2 (5 bases). Germline loops: CDR1 MNHEY, CDR2 SMNVEV (reference sequence). The CDR3 extends over 11 amino acids. V was shortened by 8 bases and J by 7 bases, with 8 bases between the two germline ends. CDR3 sequence reads: CASGRIGELFF. CDR3 nucleotides: TGTGCCAGCGGGAGAATCGGGGAGCTGTTTTTT.

In the case of this clonotype: This may arise from a read error, as a much more abundant clone is one base away. The chain joins TRBV6-2 or TRBV6-3 to TRBJ2-7, with no clear D. V shed 9 bases and J shed 10 bases, with 19 bases lying between them. CDR1 is MNHEY, CDR2 SVGEGT, per germline. The length of the CDR3 is 12 residues. CDR3 loop: CASTDLALDQYF. CDR3 DNA sequence: TGTGCCAGTACGGACCTGGCTTTGGACCAGTACTTC.

The chain has TRBV2 and TRBJ1-2, with a tentative D call TRBD1 (6 bases). V was trimmed by 9 bases and J by 0 bases, leaving 11 bases between them. The CDR3 extends over 13 amino acids. Germline V CDR1 and CDR2: SNHLY, FYNNEI. CDR3 sequence reads: CASKGQPNYGYTF. The DNA of the CDR3 is TGTGCCAGTAAAGGACAGCCTAACTATGGCTACACCTTC.